This entry concerns a single T cell receptor beta chain. Its antigen is currently unknown. Germline CDR1 reads KGHSH; CDR2 reads LQKENI. This CDR3 has 14 residues. Between the trimmed V and J ends, which lost 4 bases and 1 base, there was a span of 11 bases. The assay was immunoSEQ multiplex PCR, and TCRdb's table has in-frame clones only and misses some. The sample consists of tens of thousands of clones, around 86% of them appearing once. These data are taken from a study of OX40 agonist ivuxolimab in advanced cancers. Background on the study: Cohort: 80% to 90% men, mean age 60, aged roughly 23 to 79. Of the participants, 40% to 50% had some prior anti-PD-1, anti-PD-L1 or anti-CTLA-4 therapy, which was allowed. Points from the study as a whole: Some of the nonresponding patients also showed low levels of normalized T-cell clonal expansion. Dose levels from 0.1 to 3.0 mg/kg saw CD4+ and CD8+ blood T cells expand clonally by week 6.

The TCR originated in an adult with an advanced solid tumor such as melanoma, head and neck, liver or kidney cancer. Here the sequenced sample was CD4+ or CD8+ T cells sorted from blood, taken in a trial of the OX40 agonist ivuxolimab. This chain uses TRBV18 with TRBJ2-7; D perhaps matches TRBD1 (6 bases). Here the CDR3 reads CASSQGHLSYEQYF. Here the CDR3 DNA reads TGTGCCAGCTCACAGGGACACCTGTCCTACGAGCAGTACTTC. The full variable domain, its missing parts supplied by reference TRBV18 and TRBJ2-7, is NAGVMQNPRHLVRRRGQEARLRCSPMKGHSHVYWYRQLPEEGLKFMVYLQKENIIDESGMPKERFSAEFPKEGPSILRIQQVVRGDSAAYFCASSQGHLSYEQYFGPGTRLTVT.